This T cell receptor (beta chain) was retrieved from a study of T cell repertoires in ileal Crohn's disease. Study at large: Operated complications were stricturing disease (around 61%) and penetrating disease (approximately 39%). About half received postoperative treatment, around ten with thiopurines and 15 to 20 anti-TNF.

The CDR3 has 18 residues. J gave up 6 bases and V 1 base, and 13 bases lay outside the gene matches. Germline CDR1 reads LNHNV; CDR2 reads YYDKDF (reference sequence). TCRdb keeps only in-frame clones here, not all; method: immunoSEQ multiplex PCR. The data contain 14,000 or so clones, approximately 78% of them singletons. The clonotype was recovered from an adult with Crohn's disease. Sequenced input: ileal tissue. The chain recombines TRBV15 with TRBJ2-1; 9 bases are a match to TRBD1. The CDR3 protein is CATSRATHGTGRGNEQFF. DNA for the CDR3: TGTGCCACCAGCAGAGCCACCCATGGGACAGGGAGGGGCAATGAGCAGTTCTTC. Full variable domain (outside the CDR3, taken from reference TRBV15 and TRBJ2-1): DAMVIQNPRYQVTQFGKPVTLSCSQTLNHNVMYWYQQKSSQAPKLLFHYYDKDFNNEADTPDNFQSRRPNTSFCFLDIRSPGLGDTAMYLCATSRATHGTGRGNEQFFGPGTRLTVL.